The 12 T cell receptor beta chains below come from one sample, sequenced in a study of CD8 T cells in Susac syndrome. Reverse transcription used about 0.5 to 1 ug RNA and random hexamers. TCRdb processed the immunoSEQ multiplex PCR reads anew with MiXCR; each CDR3 protein has one entry. The sample records about 200,000 distinct CDR3 sequences, roughly 94% being singletons. Input material: CD4+ T cells from PBMCs. The receptors stem from a human donor in good health.

This clonotype was detected only once. V usage is TRBV29-1 and J usage is TRBJ1-5, with 7 nucleotides matching TRBD1. Germline CDR1 reads SQVTM; CDR2 reads ANQGSEA. Trimming cost V 6 bases and J 0 bases; bases outside gene matches: 5. CDR3 length equals 14 residues. The CDR3 region has the DNA TGCAGCGTCAACGACAGGGATAGCAATCAGCCCCAGCATTTT. Amino acid sequence: CSVNDRDSNQPQHF.

The chain combines TRBV7-6 with TRBJ1-1; D is unresolved. With 1 base removed from V and 1 base from J, the gap between germline ends came to 10 bases. This CDR3 contains 15 residues. CDR1 is SGHVS and CDR2 is FNYEAQ in the germline V gene. The CDR3 nucleotides read TGTGCCAGCAGCTTAGTTCACGCGGGGAACACTGAAGCTTTCTTT. Its translation: CASSLVHAGNTEAFF.

This chain connects TRBV3-1 to TRBJ2-7; TRBD1 agrees at 8 bases. Unmatched junction bases numbered 4, after V lost 4 bases and J lost 2 bases. The CDR3 contains 14 residues. Germline-derived CDR1 and CDR2 are LGHDT and YNNKEL (reference sequence). In DNA form, the CDR3 reads TGTGCCAGCAGCCCAGGGGGCAGAACCTACGAGCAGTACGTC. Its translation is CASSPGGRTYEQYV.

V and J are TRBV24-1 and TRBJ2-5; 7 bases agree with TRBD1. This CDR3 region has 15 residues. V shed 3 bases and J 1 base; nucleotides not matched to a gene: 4. CDR1 is KGHDR and CDR2 is SFDVKD in the germline V gene. The CDR3 DNA follows: TGTGCCACCAGTGATCCGTCAGGGGGCCAAGAGACCCAGTACTTC. Translation gives CATSDPSGGQETQYF.

The rearrangement uses TRBV7-9 and TRBJ2-7, with D possibly matching TRBD2 (6 bases). V shed 4 bases and J shed 4 bases, with 17 bases lying between them. Germline-derived CDR1 and CDR2 are SEHNR and FQNEAQ (reference sequence). This CDR3 is built from 15 residues. The CDR3 nucleotides are TGTGCCAGCAGCTACGCGGGCGGGGAGACGTACGAGCAGTACGTC. Translated: CASSYAGGETYEQYV.

The chain carries TRBV6-5 and TRBJ2-2; 7 bases align to TRBD2. V was pared by 0 bases and J by 1 base, with 2 bases of the junction left unmatched. The CDR3 sequence is 16 residues long. Germline CDR1 MNHEY, CDR2 SVGAGI. Here the CDR3 reads CASSYSSGLNTGELFF. The CDR3 DNA follows: TGTGCCAGCAGTTACTCTAGCGGGCTGAACACCGGGGAGCTGTTTTTT.

The chain has TRBV12-3 or TRBV12-4 and TRBJ1-4; tentative D call: TRBD1 (6 bases). The CDR3 totals 15 residues. Between the trimmed V and J ends, which lost 4 bases and 8 bases, there was a span of 17 bases. The CDR3, as DNA: TGTGCCAGCAGTTCCCAGGTGGGGGCGGACGAAAAACTGTTTTTT. This encodes CASSSQVGADEKLFF.

The chain links TRBV2 to TRBJ2-2; TRBD1 aligns across 7 bases. Germline V gene sequence: CDR1 SNHLY, CDR2 FYNNEI. This CDR3 contains 15 residues. V was pared by 8 bases and J by 1 base, with 7 bases of the junction left unmatched. For the CDR3, the DNA is TGTGCCAGCGTGTACGGGACAGTGAACACCGGGGAGCTGTTTTTT. This codes for CASVYGTVNTGELFF.

The V call is TRBV4-3, the J call TRBJ2-3, with unresolved D. CDR1 and CDR2 (germline): LGHNA, YSLEER. The V end was cut by 2 bases, the J end by 1 base, with 16 bases between. The CDR3 loop spans 17 amino acids. The CDR3: CASSQRLAPGGTDTQYF. In nucleotides, the CDR3 is TGCGCCAGCAGCCAAAGATTAGCCCCTGGGGGCACAGATACGCAGTATTTT.

In DNA form, the CDR3 reads TGTGCCAGCAGCTCGCGACTGTTCAACGAGCAGTACGTC. It yields the protein CASSSRLFNEQYV. This chain uses TRBV14 with TRBJ2-7; no clear D. The CDR3 is 13 amino acids. V lost 5 bases to trimming and J lost 5 bases, with 13 bases between them. CDR1 is SGHDN and CDR2 is FVKESK in the germline V gene.

V and J are TRBV6-1 and TRBJ2-7; possible D gene TRBD1, 6 bases. The ends were cut back, 8 bases at V and 3 bases at J, with 17 bases in the middle. Germline CDR1 MNHNS, CDR2 SASEGT. There are 14 residues in the CDR3. The CDR3 bases are TGTGCCAGCCTCCTTGACAGGAACAACTACGAGCAGTACTTC. It encodes CASLLDRNNYEQYF.

This chain joins TRBV2 and TRBJ2-3, with 10 bases matching TRBD1. CDR1 is SNHLY, CDR2 FYNNEI, per germline. CDR3 length: 14 residues. Losses at the gene ends were 6 bases for V and 4 bases for J; bases not matched to a gene: 4. CDR3 residues: CASRRQGASDTQYF. As DNA, the CDR3 is TGTGCCAGCAGACGACAGGGGGCGTCAGATACGCAGTATTTT.